The present T cell receptor (beta chain) was sequenced within a study of beta chain features in type 1 diabetes. TCRB transcripts that were expressed got sequenced, as all of the isolated RNA had been reverse transcribed. Only in-frame clones appear in the TCRdb table, and some are missing; sequencing was by immunoSEQ multiplex PCR. The repertoire holds roughly 150,000 clones, with 7% to 9.5% as singletons. As regards this clone: What it recognizes is unknown.

Findings and caveats of the study: Type 1 diabetes patients showed a moderate but significant shortening of TCRB CDR3s in all four CD4+ subsets. In the patient group, naive, central memory and Treg TCRB repertoires seemed more alike than in the healthy donor group.

The length of the CDR3 is 15 residues. CDR1 MGHDK and CDR2 SYGVNS come from the germline V gene. V dropped 1 base and J dropped 4 bases, with 12 bases sitting between them. The V and J genes are TRBV25-1 and TRBJ2-3; possibly TRBD2 for D (6 bases). The TCR was taken from a woman under 40 with type 1 diabetes. The sample comprised central memory CD4+ T cells from blood. CDR3 in amino acids: CASSEFSGGADTQYF. For the CDR3, the DNA is TGTGCCAGCAGTGAATTTAGCGGAGGGGCAGATACGCAGTATTTT.